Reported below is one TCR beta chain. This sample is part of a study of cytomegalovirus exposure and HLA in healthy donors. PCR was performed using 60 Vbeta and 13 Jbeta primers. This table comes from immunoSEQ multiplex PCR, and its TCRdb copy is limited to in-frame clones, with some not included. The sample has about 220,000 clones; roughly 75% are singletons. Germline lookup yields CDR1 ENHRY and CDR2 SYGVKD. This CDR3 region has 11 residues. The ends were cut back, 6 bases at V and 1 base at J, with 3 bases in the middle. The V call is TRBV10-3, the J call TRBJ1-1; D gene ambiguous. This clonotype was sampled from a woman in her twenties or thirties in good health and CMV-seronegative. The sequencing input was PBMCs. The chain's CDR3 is CAIRQNTEAFF. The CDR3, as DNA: TGTGCCATCAGACAGAACACTGAAGCTTTCTTT.